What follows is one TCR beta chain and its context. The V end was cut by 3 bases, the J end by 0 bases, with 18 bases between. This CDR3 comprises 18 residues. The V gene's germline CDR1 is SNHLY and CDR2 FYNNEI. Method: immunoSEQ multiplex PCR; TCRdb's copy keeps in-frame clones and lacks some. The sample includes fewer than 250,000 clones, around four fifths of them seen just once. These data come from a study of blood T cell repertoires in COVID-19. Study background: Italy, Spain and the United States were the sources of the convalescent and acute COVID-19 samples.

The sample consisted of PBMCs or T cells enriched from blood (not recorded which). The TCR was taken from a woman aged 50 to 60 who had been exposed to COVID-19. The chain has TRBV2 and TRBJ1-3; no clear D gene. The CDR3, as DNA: TGTGCCAGCAGTGATAACTTCTCCCCCCTCCTCTCTGGAAACACCATATATTTT. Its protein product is CASSDNFSPLLSGNTIYF.